Listed here are 21 T cell receptor beta chains from one sample, sequenced in a study of T cell changes during pregnancy in multiple sclerosis. Clones were sequenced by immunoSEQ multiplex PCR, and TCRdb holds only the in-frame ones, with some missing. The sample consists of tens of thousands of clones, approximately 95% of them appearing once. Sequences were derived from CD4+ T cells from peripheral blood mononuclear cells, sampled after pregnancy. The receptor source for this set is a female donor with multiple sclerosis, enrolled in a pregnancy study.

The rearrangement joins TRBV7-2 to TRBJ2-7, with TRBD2 matching over 8 bases. CDR3 length equals 15 residues. Germline V gene data show CDR1 as SGHTA and CDR2 as FQGNSA. With 5 bases clipped from V and 1 base from J, the junction kept 7 bases outside the gene matches. CDR3 sequence (DNA): TGTGCCAGCAGCGCCTCGGGACTAGGGTCCTACGAGCAGTACTTC. It yields the protein CASSASGLGSYEQYF.

J is TRBJ2-3 and V is TRBV10-1; 7 nucleotides agree with TRBD1. The CDR3 covers 16 residues. Looked up from germline, CDR1 is WNHNN and CDR2 is SYGVQD (reference sequence). V gave up 3 bases and J gave up 4 bases; unmatched junction bases: 10. CDR3 bases: TGCGCCAGCAGTGAAGATCAAGGGGGCGAGGCAGATACGCAGTATTTT. Its translation is CASSEDQGGEADTQYF.

The V and J genes are TRBV14 and TRBJ1-1; D gene unclear. In germline, CDR1 is SGHDN, CDR2 FVKESK. The V end was cut by 1 base, the J end by 0 bases, with 12 bases between. This CDR3 is built from 16 residues. The CDR3 nucleotides are TGTGCCAGCAGCCAAGGATTCGGACTACTGAACACTGAAGCTTTCTTT. Protein: CASSQGFGLLNTEAFF.

This rearrangement joins TRBV19 to TRBJ2-3; 12 bases align to TRBD2. This CDR3 has 16 residues. V was pared by 5 bases and J by 4 bases, with 7 bases of the junction left unmatched. Germline V gene sequence: CDR1 LNHDA, CDR2 SQIVND (reference sequence). The CDR3 coding sequence is TGTGCCAGTAGTGTCGGACTAGCGGGGATGGCAGATACGCAGTATTTT. Translation gives CASSVGLAGMADTQYF.

In this sample, this clone turned up once. V gene TRBV19 combines with J gene TRBJ2-2; 7 positions agree with TRBD2. V gave up 4 bases and J gave up 1 base; unmatched junction bases: 6. From germline, CDR1 is LNHDA and CDR2 SQIVND (reference sequence). The CDR3 sequence is 16 residues long. The CDR3 is CASSTGGSLNTGELFF. In nucleotides, the CDR3 is TGTGCCAGTAGTACCGGGGGGAGCCTGAACACCGGGGAGCTGTTTTTT.

The chain combines TRBV7-2 with TRBJ2-1, with 8 positions matching TRBD2. This CDR3 comprises 15 residues. The junction had 12 bases not matched to a gene; V was cut back by 10 bases and J by 4 bases. Germline CDR1 and CDR2: SGHTA and FQGNSA. CDR3 sequence reads: CATQPSTSVYNEQFF. Here the CDR3 DNA reads TGTGCCACCCAGCCCTCGACTAGCGTTTACAATGAGCAGTTCTTC.

This chain connects TRBV19 to TRBJ2-5; 8 bases fit TRBD2. Germline V CDR1 and CDR2: LNHDA, SQIVND (reference sequence). Unmatched junction bases numbered 7, after V lost 3 bases and J lost 7 bases. The CDR3 consists of 14 residues. As DNA, the CDR3 is TGTGCCAGTAGTATCCTAGCGGGCACGGGGACCCAGTACTTC. Translating gives CASSILAGTGTQYF. Together with reference TRBV19 and TRBJ2-5, the CDR3 gives the full variable domain: DGGITQSPKYLFRKEGQNVTLSCEQNLNHDAMYWYRQDPGQGLRLIYYSQIVNDFQKGDIAEGYSVSREKKESFPLTVTSAQKNPTAFYLCASSILAGTGTQYFGPGTRLLVL.

The V gene is TRBV10-3, the J gene TRBJ2-7; maybe TRBD1 (5 bases). The CDR3 runs 11 residues. The V end lost 7 bases, the J end lost 6 bases, and 10 bases lay between the germline ends. Germline V lookup: CDR1 ENHRY, CDR2 SYGVKD. CDR3 sequence (DNA): TGTGCCATCAAAGGGGCTTCCGAGCAGTACTTC. It codes for CAIKGASEQYF.

The J gene is TRBJ2-5, the V gene TRBV6-4, with TRBD2 matching over 7 bases. Trimming cost V 4 bases and J 5 bases; bases outside gene matches: 4. Germline V CDR1 and CDR2: MRHNA, SNTAGT. The CDR3 sequence is 13 residues long. The CDR3 spells CASSGGSGETQYF. CDR3 sequence (DNA): TGTGCCAGCAGTGGCGGGAGCGGGGAGACCCAGTACTTC.

This clone was counted once. The chain combines TRBV12-2 with TRBJ1-5; no DNA check was done on the table's D call, TRBD1. TRBV12-2 is tagged as a pseudogene. CDR3 size: 15 residues. The CDR3 is CASRLKDRRYQPQHF. The CDR3 coding sequence is TGTGCAAGTCGCTTAAAGGACAGGCGATATCAGCCCCAGCATTTT.

In this sample, this clone turned up once. This chain joins TRBV19 and TRBJ2-2; TRBD2 agrees at 13 bases. CDR1 LNHDA and CDR2 SQIVND come from the germline V gene (reference sequence). CDR3 length: 15 residues. The ends lost 3 bases at V and 8 bases at J; junction bases unmatched: 3. The CDR3 DNA reads as TGTGCCAGTAGTATCGGGACTAGCGGGACTGGGGAGCTGTTTTTT. As protein: CASSIGTSGTGELFF.

The chain recombines TRBV5-1 with TRBJ2-2; weak D call: TRBD2 (5 bases). The CDR3 is made up of 13 amino acids. The germline CDR1 and CDR2 sequences are SGHRS and YFSETQ. The V gene lost 2 bases and the J gene lost 5 bases, with 7 bases spanning the gap. The CDR3 sequence is CASSLGGTGELFF. CDR3 bases: TGCGCCAGCAGCTTAGGCGGGACCGGGGAGCTGTTTTTT.

The V call is TRBV4-2, the J call TRBJ2-5; D is possibly TRBD2 (6 bases). This CDR3 region has 17 residues. The germline V and J ends were trimmed by 0 bases and 2 bases, with 16 bases remaining between them. Germline CDR1 reads LGHNA; CDR2 reads YNFKEQ. The CDR3 region is CASSQDRGTVPQETQYF. CDR3 DNA: TGTGCCAGCAGCCAAGATAGAGGGACTGTTCCACAAGAGACCCAGTACTTC.

This chain links TRBV14 with TRBJ2-6; the D gene is possibly TRBD1 (6 bases). This CDR3 contains 17 residues. V lost 4 bases to trimming and J lost 1 base, with 14 bases between them. The germline gives CDR1 SGHDN, CDR2 FVKESK. CDR3 in DNA: TGTGCCAGCAGCCGAGAGACAGGTCTTTCTGGGGCCAACGTCCTGACTTTC. Amino acid sequence: CASSRETGLSGANVLTF.

The gene calls are TRBV28 and TRBJ1-4; D is possibly TRBD1 (6 bases). Looked up from germline, CDR1 is MDHEN and CDR2 is SYDVKM. V was cut by 6 bases and J by 0 bases, with 20 bases left in between. CDR3 length: 18 residues. The chain's CDR3 is CASRPLGQGIATNEKLFF. The CDR3 DNA is TGTGCCAGCAGACCTCTAGGGCAGGGGATCGCAACTAATGAAAAACTGTTTTTT.

A remark on this clone: A read error may produce the germline difference seen at one junction end. This chain joins TRBV7-7 and TRBJ2-2; weak D call: TRBD2 (6 bases). The CDR3 loop spans 14 amino acids. Germline values: CDR1 SSHAT, CDR2 FNYEAQ (reference sequence). CDR3 region: CASSLREATGELFF. The CDR3 DNA sequence: TGTGCTAGCAGCCTGAGGGAGGCCACCGGGGAGCTGTTTTTT.

The chain combines TRBV4-3 with TRBJ2-1; no reliable D call. Germline values: CDR1 LGHNA, CDR2 YSLEER. The CDR3 covers 15 residues. The V and J ends lost 0 bases and 7 bases respectively, with 13 bases between them. The CDR3 protein is CASSQDWAPRNEQFF. The CDR3, as DNA: TGCGCCAGCAGCCAAGATTGGGCGCCCCGGAATGAGCAGTTCTTC.

This clone was counted once. The V gene is TRBV4-1, the J gene TRBJ1-2; D uncertain. Between the trimmed V and J ends, which lost 0 bases and 4 bases, there was a span of 18 bases. The CDR3 length is 17 residues. Germline V gene data show CDR1 as MGHRA and CDR2 as YSYEKL. The CDR3 region is CASSQDRRVLMGYGYTF. In DNA form, the CDR3 reads TGCGCCAGCAGCCAAGATCGCCGGGTCTTGATGGGCTATGGCTACACCTTC.

The chain recombines TRBV28 with TRBJ2-4; a weak D match, TRBD2 (6 bases). V lost 6 bases to trimming and J lost 10 bases, with 16 bases between them. This CDR3 comprises 13 residues. In germline, CDR1 is MDHEN, CDR2 SYDVKM. CDR3 amino acids: CASRLASRLIQYF. DNA for the CDR3: TGTGCCAGCAGGCTAGCGAGTCGACTTATTCAGTACTTC.

The table lists this clone with a count of one. The CDR3 here is CASSADWGNQPQHF. As DNA, the CDR3 is TGTGCCAGCAGCGCTGACTGGGGCAATCAGCCCCAGCATTTT. This chain links TRBV7-9 with TRBJ1-5; D not certain. CDR3 size: 14 residues. Between the trimmed V and J ends, which lost 5 bases and 2 bases, there was a span of 10 bases. Germline loops: CDR1 SEHNR, CDR2 FQNEAQ (reference sequence).

The chain combines TRBV4-2 with TRBJ1-1; 8 positions match TRBD1. The length of the CDR3 is 15 residues. The germline V gene encodes CDR1 LGHNA and CDR2 YNFKEQ. V shed 1 base and J 3 bases; nucleotides not matched to a gene: 4. The CDR3 is CASSQGQGADTEAFF. The CDR3, as DNA: TGTGCCAGCAGCCAAGGGCAGGGGGCTGACACTGAAGCTTTCTTT.